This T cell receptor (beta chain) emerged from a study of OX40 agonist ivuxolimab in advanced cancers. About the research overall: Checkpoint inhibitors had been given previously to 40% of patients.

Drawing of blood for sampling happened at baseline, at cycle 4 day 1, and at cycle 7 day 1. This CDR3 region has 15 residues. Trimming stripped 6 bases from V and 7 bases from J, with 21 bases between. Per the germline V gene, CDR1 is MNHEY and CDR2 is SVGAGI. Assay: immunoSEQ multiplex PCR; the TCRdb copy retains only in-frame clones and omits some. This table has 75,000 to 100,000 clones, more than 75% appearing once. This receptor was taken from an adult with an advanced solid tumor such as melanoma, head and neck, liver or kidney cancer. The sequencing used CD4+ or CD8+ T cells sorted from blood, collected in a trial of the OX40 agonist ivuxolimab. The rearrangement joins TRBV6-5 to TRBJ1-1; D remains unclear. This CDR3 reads CASRPVRASGVEAFF. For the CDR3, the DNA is TGTGCCAGCAGACCTGTCCGGGCCTCGGGCGTTGAAGCTTTCTTT.